This TCR beta chain emerged from a study of T cell responses to AZD1222 COVID-19 vaccine. Sequencing used immunoSEQ multiplex PCR; TCRdb keeps in-frame clones, though not all of them. There are 150,000 to 200,000 clones in the sample; approximately 93% occur only once, and 3.9% lies in the top ten. Germline-derived CDR1 and CDR2 are SGHRS and YFSETQ. CDR3 length: 17 residues. Trimming pared 2 bases from V and 0 bases from J, leaving 17 bases between. V and J are TRBV5-1 and TRBJ1-1; D might be TRBD1 (5 bases). The TCR originated in an adult in good health. The input for sequencing was peripheral blood, taken on day 0 of AZD1222 vaccination. This chain's CDR3 is CASSFSNSGTVNTEAFF. The CDR3 region has the DNA TGCGCCAGCAGCTTCTCAAACTCCGGGACGGTGAACACTGAAGCTTTCTTT.